The sequence of this T cell receptor beta chain was determined in a study of CD8 T cells in ankylosing spondylitis. The CDR3 spans 16 residues. Per germline, CDR1 SGHRS and CDR2 YFSETQ. The V end lost 4 bases, the J end lost 0 bases, and 13 bases lay between the germline ends. Using quantitative 5'-RACE with molecular barcodes, the authors made TCR beta libraries. TCRdb recomputed calls from the 5' RACE reads with MiXCR, one row per CDR3 protein. This repertoire shows about 300,000 distinct CDR3 sequences, roughly 12% found once; its top ten account for roughly 9.5%. This clonotype was detected ten times or more. Its antigen is still unknown. Whole-study results and caveats: Fewer than ten highly homologous variants made up a TCR beta motif that seemed to typify ankylosing spondylitis blood. In ankylosing spondylitis patients, matched synovial fluid reportedly showed significant enrichment of disease-linked clones.

The genes are TRBV5-1 and TRBJ2-2; no clear D. Sequenced material: blood, either unsorted or a sorted T cell fraction (not recorded which). The TCR originated in a female donor with ankylosing spondylitis or in good health (not recorded which). The CDR3 DNA reads TGCGCCAGCAGCGGGTCAGGCGCCCCGAACACCGGGGAGCTGTTTTTT. Translation: CASSGSGAPNTGELFF.